A selection of T cell receptor beta chains follows, all from one sample in a study of vaccination and CD4 T cells after COVID-19. TCRdb re-analysed the PCR reads in MiXCR, keeping a single row per CDR3 protein. Of tens of thousands of distinct CDR3 sequences in the sample, roughly 44% are singletons; the top ten hold roughly 5%. No antigen has been identified for these receptors. The specimen comprised CD4+ T cells from blood, cultured in vitro, sampled about 7 months after SARS-CoV-2 vaccination. The receptors were sampled from a human donor who had recovered from COVID-19. The CDR3 runs from the conserved cysteine through the conserved F or W. D genes are given only for firm matches. For some rows the clone size is stated as once, few or many, or as a class when expanded; others skip it.

J: TRBJ2-1; V: TRBV11-2; size: -; D: -; DNA: TGTGCCAGCAGCGAGGGAGTTTACAATGAGCAGTTCTTC; CDR3: CASSEGVYNEQFF
J: TRBJ2-3; V: TRBV7-7; size: -; D: -; DNA: TGTGCTAGCAGCTCACCAAGTGAAGCCGGTACGCAGTATTTT; CDR3: CASSSPSEAGTQYF
J: TRBJ1-1; V: TRBV7-2; size: -; D: -; DNA: TGTGCCAGCAGCTTAGCGCTCGACGGAAAGGAAGCTTTCTTT; CDR3: CASSLALDGKEAFF
J: TRBJ2-5; V: TRBV5-4; size: -; D: TRBD2; DNA: TGTGCCAGCAGCCGCTACCTTAGCGGGAGAAAGACCCAGTACTTC; CDR3: CASSRYLSGRKTQYF
J: TRBJ2-1; V: TRBV24-1; size: -; D: TRBD1; DNA: TGTGCCACCAGTGACCCAGCGCCGGGACAGGGGCACAATGAGCAGTTCTTC; CDR3: CATSDPAPGQGHNEQFF
J: TRBJ2-7; V: TRBV11-3; size: few; D: -; DNA: TGTGCCAGCAGCAATCCCGGGAAAAGCTCCTACGAGCAGTACTTC; CDR3: CASSNPGKSSYEQYF
J: TRBJ2-3; V: TRBV27; size: few; D: -; DNA: TGTGCCAGCAATGTTTTGACAGGACGCACAGATACGCAGTATTTT; CDR3: CASNVLTGRTDTQYF
J: TRBJ1-5; V: TRBV28; size: -; D: -; DNA: TGTGCCAGCACCCTCACAGGGACGGAAAGCAATCAGCCCCAGCATTTT; CDR3: CASTLTGTESNQPQHF
J: TRBJ2-1; V: TRBV19; size: -; D: -; DNA: TGTGCCAGTAGTACTTCCTACAATGAGCAGTTCTTC; CDR3: CASSTSYNEQFF
J: TRBJ1-2; V: TRBV2; size: -; D: -; DNA: TGTGCCAGCAGTATGGACTATGGCTACACCTTC; CDR3: CASSMDYGYTF